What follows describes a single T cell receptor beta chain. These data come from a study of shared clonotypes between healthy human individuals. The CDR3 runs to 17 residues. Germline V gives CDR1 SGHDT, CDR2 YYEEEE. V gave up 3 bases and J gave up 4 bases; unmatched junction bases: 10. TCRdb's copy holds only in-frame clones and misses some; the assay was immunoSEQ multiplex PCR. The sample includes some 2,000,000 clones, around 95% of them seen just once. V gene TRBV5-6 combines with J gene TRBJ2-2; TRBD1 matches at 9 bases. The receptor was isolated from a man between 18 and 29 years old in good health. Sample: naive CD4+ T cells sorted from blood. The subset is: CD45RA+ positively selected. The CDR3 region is CASSSPLGQGFTGELFF. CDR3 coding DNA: TGTGCCAGCAGCTCCCCGTTAGGACAGGGGTTCACCGGGGAGCTGTTTTTT.